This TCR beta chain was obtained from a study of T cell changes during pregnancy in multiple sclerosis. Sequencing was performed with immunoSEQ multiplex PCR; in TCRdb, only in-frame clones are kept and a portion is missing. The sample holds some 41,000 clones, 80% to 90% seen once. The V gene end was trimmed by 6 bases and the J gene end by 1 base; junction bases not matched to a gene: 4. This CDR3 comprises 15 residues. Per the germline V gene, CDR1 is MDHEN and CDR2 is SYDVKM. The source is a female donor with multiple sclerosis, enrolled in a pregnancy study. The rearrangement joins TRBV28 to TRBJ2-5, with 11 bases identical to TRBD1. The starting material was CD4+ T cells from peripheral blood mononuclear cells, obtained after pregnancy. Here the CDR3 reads CASRNGQGAQETQYF. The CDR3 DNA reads TGTGCCAGCAGAAACGGACAGGGGGCCCAAGAGACCCAGTACTTC.